Detailed here is one T cell receptor beta chain. The sample is drawn from a study of CD8+CD57+ T cells in acquired aplastic anemia. The CDR3 spans 15 residues. Germline V gene data show CDR1 as LNHNV and CDR2 as YYDKDF (reference sequence). The V end was cut by 0 bases, the J end by 2 bases, with 9 bases between. Patients chosen for sequencing had CD8+CD57+ cells that had expanded, as shown by flow cytometry. Investigators profiled TCR beta VDJ and CDR3 from genomic DNA template. TCRdb independently ran MiXCR on the reads; one entry per CDR3 protein. The sample holds 150,000 to 200,000 distinct CDR3 sequences; roughly 43% are singletons and the top ten take around 2.9%.

The sequence came from a human donor with aplastic anemia. The V and J genes are TRBV15 and TRBJ2-3; D remains ambiguous. The sequenced material came from sorted CD4+, CD8+, or CD8+CD57+ T cells (not recorded which) from PBMCs. The CDR3 region has the DNA TGTGCCACCAGCAGAGAGGGTGGGTCCACAGATACGCAGTATTTT. Its protein product is CATSREGGSTDTQYF.